The clone carrying this T cell receptor beta chain was observed a handful of times. What it binds is unknown. These data come from a study of beta chain features in type 1 diabetes. General study results and limits: A definitive answer on HLA type influencing TCRB rearrangement was not reached here. All four CD4+ subsets from Type 1 diabetes patients carried moderately but significantly shorter TCRB CDR3s. There were fewer insertions and more deletions at the VDJ junctions of type 1 diabetes patients.

The ends lost 5 bases at V and 2 bases at J; junction bases unmatched: 12. This CDR3 is 16 amino acids long. Germline values: CDR1 SGHRS, CDR2 YFSETQ. The authors reverse transcribed all of the isolated RNA, so sequencing captured expressed TCRB transcripts. This table comes from immunoSEQ multiplex PCR, and its TCRdb copy is limited to in-frame clones, with some not included. The sample records nearly 700,000 clones, about an eighth being singletons. The genes are TRBV5-1 and TRBJ1-2, with 7 bases matching TRBD1. Sequenced sample: naive CD4+ T cells from blood. This sequence was found in a man aged 18 to 29 with type 1 diabetes. CDR3 DNA: TGCGCCAGCAGACCCGCATACAGGGGAGGGAACTATGGCTACACCTTC. Protein: CASRPAYRGGNYGYTF.